Sequencing of this T cell receptor beta chain was carried out in a study of regulatory dendritic cells for organ transplantation. The CDR3 extends over 13 amino acids. CDR1 and CDR2 (germline): LGHNA, YNFKEQ. Trimming pared 3 bases from V and 3 bases from J, leaving 9 bases between. Produced via immunoSEQ multiplex PCR; TCRdb's table is partial and in-frame only. Altogether approximately 29,000 clones are present, 82% being singletons, with the ten largest covering approximately 0.094%. Broader study findings: Mature dendritic cells appeared to drive more memory CD8+ clonal expansion than regulatory ones. Resting memory CD8+ T cells held the most alloreactive clonotypes.

For this clone: Its antigen is undetermined.

The sequence was obtained from a human donor in good health. The genes are TRBV4-2 and TRBJ2-7; D is possibly TRBD1 (6 bases). Sequencing input: naive CD4+ T cells from blood. As to subset: CD45RA+ naive T cells. This CDR3 is CASSQHRDYEQYF. CDR3 coding DNA: TGTGCCAGCAGCCAGCACAGGGACTACGAGCAGTACTTC.